The clone carrying this TCR beta chain was picked up a small number of times. As yet, its antigen is unknown. The study ran its PCR with 60 Vbeta and 13 Jbeta primers. Method: immunoSEQ multiplex PCR; TCRdb's copy keeps in-frame clones and lacks some. The sample carries about 160,000 clones, around 72% recorded once. These data belong to a study of cytomegalovirus exposure and HLA in healthy donors. General study findings and limits: Earlier analysis yielded a pattern in which most TCR beta V segments were productive about 90% or about 30% of the time. TCR beta V- and J-gene trimming was later associated with a missense DCLRE1C variant. A later analysis by the authors found several of the most significant clusters apparently linked to common viral pathogens.

This CDR3 is 14 amino acids long. Germline V gives CDR1 SEHNR, CDR2 FQNEAQ (reference sequence). The ends lost 5 bases at V and 3 bases at J; junction bases unmatched: 6. The chain couples TRBV7-9 to TRBJ2-7, with 8 bases identical to TRBD1. Sequenced: PBMCs. This clonotype originated in a man over 45 in good health and CMV-seronegative. The CDR3 sequence is CASSRGQGGYEQYF. The CDR3 DNA is TGTGCCAGCAGCCGTGGACAGGGAGGCTACGAGCAGTACTTC.